The T cell receptor beta chain described here comes from a study of memory B cells and T cells in multiple sclerosis. This table comes from immunoSEQ multiplex PCR, and its TCRdb copy is limited to in-frame clones, with some not included. The sample includes 15,000 or so clones, almost 70% of them seen just once. Study-wide points: Clone-set sizes differed between compartments, so shared clonotype counts needed normalization.

This clone was seen a few times. What it binds is not known. Trimming removed 5 bases from V and 5 bases from J; junction bases left unmatched: 10. The CDR3 is made up of 18 amino acids. Germline CDR1 LNHDA, CDR2 SQIVND (reference sequence). The clonotype was recovered from a human donor with multiple sclerosis. Material: memory (CD45RO+) CD4+ T cells from blood. The genes are TRBV19 and TRBJ2-2, with 14 bases fitting TRBD2. The CDR3 region is CASSFRLAGGPSTGELFF. DNA for the CDR3: TGTGCCAGTAGTTTCCGACTAGCGGGAGGGCCATCGACCGGGGAGCTGTTTTTT.